These 26 T cell receptor beta chains share one sample of origin, sequenced in a study of Ad26.COV2.S vaccination and SARS-CoV-2 variants. Treatment noted: 15 to 20 received Ad26.COV2.S at low or high dose, single or two shots; several received placebo; per-sample allocation not given. Specimens were obtained on day 63 following the first vaccine or placebo injection. Here immunoSEQ multiplex PCR was the method, and the copy in TCRdb shows in-frame clones only, minus some. Of 300,000 to 500,000 clones listed, 75% to 90% are singletons. The sample consisted of peripheral blood, taken in a trial of Ad26.COV2.S vaccine versus placebo. The receptors come from a person between 18 and 59 years old who received the Ad26.COV2.S COVID-19 vaccine or a placebo.

The chain is built from TRBV29-1 and TRBJ1-1, with D possibly TRBD1 on 6 matching bases. The ends were cut back, 4 bases at V and 7 bases at J, with 19 bases in the middle. This CDR3 spans 14 amino acids. Germline loops: CDR1 SQVTM, CDR2 ANQGSEA. The CDR3 here is CSVVSQSTGGEAFF. The CDR3 nucleotides read TGCAGCGTTGTATCACAGTCGACAGGTGGTGAAGCTTTCTTT.

This clone appeared once. This chain joins TRBV7-2 and TRBJ2-3; possibly TRBD1 for D (6 bases). The CDR3 is 14 residues long. Trimming took 2 bases from V and 4 from J, leaving 10 bases between them. Germline CDR1 is SGHTA and CDR2 is FQGNSA. CDR3 amino acids: CASSLQGRSDTQYF. The CDR3 DNA is TGTGCCAGCAGCTTACAGGGGCGTTCAGATACGCAGTATTTT.

The CDR3 loop reads CAWSGGSTEAFF. CDR3 nucleotides: TGTGCCTGGAGTGGGGGGTCCACTGAAGCTTTCTTT. This chain links TRBV30 with TRBJ1-1; D might be TRBD1 (5 bases). Germline loops: CDR1 GTSNPN, CDR2 SVGIG (reference sequence). The CDR3 is 12 residues long. The V end was cut by 1 base, the J end by 4 bases, with 7 bases between.

A few counts support this clone. This sequence joins TRBV5-1 and TRBJ1-6; D might be TRBD1 (5 bases). V was clipped by 2 bases and J by 8 bases, with 14 bases between them. CDR3 length equals 15 residues. Germline-derived CDR1 and CDR2 are SGHRS and YFSETQ. The CDR3 sequence is CASSLSGRSDSPLHF. In DNA form, the CDR3 reads TGCGCCAGCAGCTTATCAGGGAGGAGCGATTCACCCCTCCACTTT.

The CDR3 bases are TGTGCCAGCAAGGACAGGTGGAACACTGAAGCTTTCTTT. It translates to CASKDRWNTEAFF. The rearrangement joins TRBV2 to TRBJ1-1; 7 bases map to TRBD1. Germline V gene sequence: CDR1 SNHLY, CDR2 FYNNEI. This CDR3 spans 13 amino acids. Trimming cost V 7 bases and J 1 base; bases outside gene matches: 3. Based on the CDR3 plus reference TRBV2 and TRBJ1-1, the full variable domain is EPEVTQTPSHQVTQMGQEVILRCVPISNHLYFYWYRQILGQKVEFLVSFYNNEISEKSEIFDDQFSVERPDGSNFTLKIRSTKLEDSAMYFCASKDRWNTEAFFGQGTRLTVV.

The J gene is TRBJ1-2, the V gene TRBV11-2; 9 nucleotides line up with TRBD1. This CDR3 has 18 residues. The germline gives CDR1 SGHAT, CDR2 FQNNGV. J lost 1 base, V lost 5 bases, and 14 bases had no gene match. CDR3 region: CASSRRPEQGALNYGYTF. CDR3 DNA: TGTGCCAGCAGCCGGCGTCCTGAACAGGGGGCGCTTAACTATGGCTACACCTTC.

The rearrangement uses TRBV5-5 and TRBJ2-7; D gene unclear. CDR3 length: 15 amino acids. V lost 8 bases and J lost 0, with 18 bases in between. Germline V gene lookup returns CDR1 SGHKS and CDR2 YYEKEE (reference sequence). CDR3 bases: TGTGCCAGTAAGTTGGGGTCCCAGAGCTCCTACGAGCAGTACTTC. This translates into CASKLGSQSSYEQYF.

In the case of this clone: The junction departs from the called germline gene at one end, perhaps through a read error. This rearrangement joins TRBV5-6 to TRBJ2-2; TRBD1 agrees at 8 bases. Germline V gives CDR1 SGHDT, CDR2 YYEEEE. The CDR3 totals 14 residues. The CDR3 here is CASSLDRASGELFF. The CDR3 coding sequence is TGTGCCAGCAGTTTGGACAGGGCTTCCGGGGAGCTGTTTTTT.

V is TRBV6-5 and J is TRBJ2-3; 8 bases fit TRBD1. The CDR3 is 14 residues long. Trimming cost V 6 bases and J 2 bases; bases outside gene matches: 4. Germline CDR1 MNHEY, CDR2 SVGAGI. The CDR3 protein is CASRQGVITDTQYF. CDR3 in DNA: TGTGCCAGCAGACAGGGGGTAATCACAGATACGCAGTATTTT.

This clone was picked up one time. The gene calls are TRBV19 and TRBJ2-3; 7 bases are a match to TRBD1. The trim removed 4 bases at V and 4 bases at J, leaving 8 bases unmatched. Germline V lookup: CDR1 LNHDA, CDR2 SQIVND (reference sequence). This CDR3 region has 15 residues. CDR3 DNA sequence: TGTGCCAGTAGTACTCGACAGGGCTCCCCAGATACGCAGTATTTT. This encodes CASSTRQGSPDTQYF.

The chain's CDR3 is CASSREAGRVLDTQYF. The CDR3, as DNA: TGTGCCAGCAGCCGAGAGGCGGGGAGAGTTTTAGATACGCAGTATTTT. The chain uses TRBV7-9 and TRBJ2-3; D perhaps matches TRBD2 (6 bases). Trimming took 5 bases from V and 5 from J, leaving 20 bases between them. The CDR3 extends over 16 amino acids. Looked up from germline, CDR1 is SEHNR and CDR2 is FQNEAQ (reference sequence).

A note on this clone: Other DNA sequences in this specimen translate into the identical CDR3. The chain joins TRBV6-2 or TRBV6-3 to TRBJ2-1; D ambiguous. CDR3 length equals 12 residues. Germline lookup yields CDR1 MNHEY and CDR2 SVGEGT. V lost 0 bases and J 7 bases, leaving 4 bases between the germline ends. The CDR3 protein is CASSYSGNEQFF. The CDR3 DNA sequence: TGTGCCAGCAGTTACTCGGGTAATGAGCAGTTCTTC.

The J gene is TRBJ1-2, the V gene TRBV6-5, with a tentative D call TRBD1 (5 bases). Germline lookup yields CDR1 MNHEY and CDR2 SVGAGI. Between the trimmed V and J ends, which lost 8 bases and 8 bases, there was a span of 21 bases. This CDR3 is 14 amino acids long. DNA for the CDR3: TGTGCCAGCCAACCCGGACACTTCGGTCGGGGCTACACCTTC. Translated: CASQPGHFGRGYTF.

V gene TRBV5-1 combines with J gene TRBJ2-1; perhaps TRBD2 as D (5 bases). Germline V gene sequence: CDR1 SGHRS, CDR2 YFSETQ. V was clipped by 2 bases and J by 5 bases, with 8 bases between them. The CDR3 has 13 residues. The CDR3 nucleotides are TGCGCCAGCAGCTTAGCCGGGAACAATGAGCAGTTCTTC. It yields the protein CASSLAGNNEQFF.

The gene calls are TRBV27 and TRBJ2-3; TRBD2 aligns across 10 bases. The CDR3 extends over 15 amino acids. V shed 4 bases, J shed 4 bases, and the junction held 5 bases outside the gene matches. Germline V lookup: CDR1 MNHEY, CDR2 SMNVEV (reference sequence). In DNA form, the CDR3 reads TGTGCCAGCAGTTCCAGCGGGGGGGGCCCAGATACGCAGTATTTT. Its translation is CASSSSGGGPDTQYF.

The genes are TRBV5-1 and TRBJ2-5, with a weak D call TRBD2 (5 bases). Trimming cost V 4 bases and J 0 bases, with 10 bases left between them. Germline V gene data show CDR1 as SGHRS and CDR2 as YFSETQ. The CDR3 runs 14 residues. The CDR3: CASSGGRYQETQYF. The CDR3 DNA sequence: TGCGCCAGCAGCGGAGGACGGTACCAAGAGACCCAGTACTTC.

The chain employs TRBV19 and TRBJ2-6, with D uncertain. There are 15 residues in the CDR3. V was pared by 3 bases and J by 4 bases, with 10 bases between. The germline V gene encodes CDR1 LNHDA and CDR2 SQIVND (reference sequence). Written as DNA, the CDR3 is TGTGCCAGTAGTATTTTGACTGTCGGGGCCAACGTCCTGACTTTC. Its translation: CASSILTVGANVLTF.

The chain has TRBV5-1 and TRBJ2-3; D gene uncertain. The CDR3 runs 11 residues. The germline gives CDR1 SGHRS, CDR2 YFSETQ. Between the trimmed V and J ends, which lost 4 bases and 7 bases, there was a span of 7 bases. In nucleotides, the CDR3 is TGCGCCAGCAGCGGGTTTAATACGCAGTATTTT. Translating gives CASSGFNTQYF.

This sequence joins TRBV4-2 and TRBJ2-1, with 13 bases that match TRBD2. The V and J ends lost 3 bases and 9 bases, in that order; junction bases with no gene match: 8. CDR1 is LGHNA and CDR2 is YNFKEQ in the germline V gene. The CDR3 totals 16 residues. The CDR3 loop reads CASSHMTSGRSSEQFF. The CDR3 nucleotides are TGTGCCAGCAGCCATATGACTAGCGGGAGGTCGAGTGAGCAGTTCTTC.

This clone was counted once. Other DNA sequences in this specimen translate into the identical CDR3. The chain is built from TRBV3-1 (or the pseudogene TRBV3-2) and TRBJ2-5; TRBD2 agrees at 7 bases. Germline loops: CDR1 LGHDT, CDR2 YNNKEL (reference sequence). The ends lost 0 bases at V and 3 bases at J; junction bases unmatched: 1. The CDR3 is 14 residues long. The CDR3 loop reads CASSQDLAEETQYF. CDR3 sequence (DNA): TGTGCCAGCAGCCAAGATCTAGCGGAAGAGACCCAGTACTTC.

This chain connects TRBV6-5 to TRBJ2-7, with 9 bases fitting TRBD2. The CDR3 contains 15 residues. The germline V gene has CDR1 MNHEY and CDR2 SVGAGI. J was trimmed by 4 bases and V by 6 bases; bases with no gene match: 10. In nucleotides, the CDR3 is TGTGCCAGCAGGCCCTGGCGGGGGGGCCTTTACGAGCAGTACTTC. It is translated as CASRPWRGGLYEQYF.

The chain combines TRBV18 with TRBJ2-2, with unresolved D. This CDR3 spans 15 amino acids. Trimming cost V 3 bases and J 4 bases, with 12 bases left between them. Looked up from germline, CDR1 is KGHSH and CDR2 is LQKENI. The CDR3, as DNA: TGTGCCAGCTCACCTGCCCGAGGCGCCACCGGGGAGCTGTTTTTT. Translated: CASSPARGATGELFF.

The CDR3 loop reads CASSLTGGADTGELFF. The DNA of the CDR3 is TGTGCCAGCAGCTTAACCGGGGGGGCCGACACCGGGGAGCTGTTTTTT. This rearrangement joins TRBV7-2 to TRBJ2-2, with 8 positions matching TRBD2. Germline V lookup: CDR1 SGHTA, CDR2 FQGNSA. V lost 2 bases and J lost 3; bases outside the gene matches: 5. The CDR3 extends over 16 amino acids.

This clone was counted once. This sequence joins TRBV7-9 and TRBJ2-5; 8 positions agree with TRBD1. V lost 5 bases and J lost 5; bases outside the gene matches: 13. The CDR3 covers 16 residues. Germline lookup yields CDR1 SEHNR and CDR2 FQNEAQ (reference sequence). The CDR3 sequence: CASSTIPRGLGETQYF. The CDR3 DNA follows: TGTGCCAGCAGCACCATACCCAGGGGGCTCGGGGAGACCCAGTACTTC.

The chain employs TRBV6-6 and TRBJ2-7; D is ambiguous. Germline loops: CDR1 MNHNY, CDR2 SVGAGI (reference sequence). The V and J ends lost 5 bases and 2 bases respectively, with 4 bases between them. This CDR3 has 11 residues. Here the CDR3 reads CASSRAYEQYF. In DNA form, the CDR3 reads TGTGCCAGCAGTCGAGCCTACGAGCAGTACTTC.

V usage is TRBV10-3 and J usage is TRBJ1-6, with D uncertain. CDR3 length: 13 amino acids. Germline CDR1 and CDR2: ENHRY and SYGVKD. V was cut by 7 bases and J by 11 bases, with 15 bases left in between. The chain's CDR3 is CAIMDFLGAPLHF. CDR3 sequence (DNA): TGTGCCATCATGGATTTTCTTGGGGCACCCCTCCACTTT.